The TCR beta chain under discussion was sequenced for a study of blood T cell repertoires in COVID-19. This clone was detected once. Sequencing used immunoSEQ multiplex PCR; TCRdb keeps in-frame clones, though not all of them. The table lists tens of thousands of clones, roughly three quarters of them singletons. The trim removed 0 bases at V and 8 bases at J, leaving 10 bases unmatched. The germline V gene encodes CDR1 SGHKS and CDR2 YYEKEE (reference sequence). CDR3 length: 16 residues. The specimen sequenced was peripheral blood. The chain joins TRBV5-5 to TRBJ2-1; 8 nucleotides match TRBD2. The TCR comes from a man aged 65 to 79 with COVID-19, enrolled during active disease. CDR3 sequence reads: CASSLVREGLSYEQFF. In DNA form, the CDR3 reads TGTGCCAGCAGCTTGGTACGGGAGGGCCTTTCTTATGAGCAGTTCTTC.